Each of the 3 T cell receptor beta chains below was sequenced from the same sample in a study of cytomegalovirus exposure and HLA in healthy donors. This PCR relied on a set of 60 Vbeta primers and 13 Jbeta primers. Produced via immunoSEQ multiplex PCR; TCRdb's table is partial and in-frame only. Of around 170,000 clones in the sample, just over 75% were seen once. The sequencing sample was made of PBMCs. These receptors came from a man younger than 30 in good health and CMV-seronegative.

This chain uses TRBV14 with TRBJ2-7; 10 bases fit TRBD2. The CDR3 length is 20 residues. The germline gives CDR1 SGHDN, CDR2 FVKESK. Trimming removed 2 bases from V and 0 bases from J; junction bases left unmatched: 16. The CDR3: CASSQPGLAEHGAHSYEQYF. CDR3 DNA sequence: TGTGCCAGCAGCCAACCTGGACTAGCGGAACATGGGGCCCACTCCTACGAGCAGTACTTC. The full variable domain, in which reference TRBV14 and TRBJ2-7 provide the parts outside the CDR3, is EAGVTQFPSHSVIEKGQTVTLRCDPISGHDNLYWYRRVMGKEIKFLLHFVKESKQDESGMPNNRFLAERTGGTYSTLKVQPAELEDSGVYFCASSQPGLAEHGAHSYEQYFGPGTRLTVT.

The V gene is TRBV4-3, the J gene TRBJ1-2; weak D call: TRBD1 (5 bases). With 0 bases removed from V and 3 bases from J, the gap between germline ends came to 14 bases. CDR3 size: 16 residues. Looked up from germline, CDR1 is LGHNA and CDR2 is YSLEER. The CDR3 is CASSQDRQGIDYGYTF. In nucleotides, the CDR3 is TGCGCCAGCAGCCAAGATCGGCAGGGTATAGACTATGGCTACACCTTC.

This chain uses TRBV7-9 with TRBJ2-4; TRBD2 matches 7 bases. Losses at the gene ends were 1 base for V and 11 bases for J; bases not matched to a gene: 2. CDR3 length equals 12 residues. Germline V gives CDR1 SEHNR, CDR2 FQNEAQ (reference sequence). CDR3 bases: TGTGCCAGCAGCTTAGAGGGAGGGGTTCAGTACTTC. Translating gives CASSLEGGVQYF.